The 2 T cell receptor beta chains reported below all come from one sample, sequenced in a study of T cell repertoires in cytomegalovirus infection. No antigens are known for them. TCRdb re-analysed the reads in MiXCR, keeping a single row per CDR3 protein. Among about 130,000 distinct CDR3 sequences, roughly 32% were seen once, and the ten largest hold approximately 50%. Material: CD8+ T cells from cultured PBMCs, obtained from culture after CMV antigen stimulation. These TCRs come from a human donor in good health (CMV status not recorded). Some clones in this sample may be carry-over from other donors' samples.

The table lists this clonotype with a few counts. CDR3 sequence: CASSEGYRGGWSETQYF. The CDR3 DNA is TGTGCCAGCAGTGAAGGATACAGAGGGGGGTGGAGCGAGACCCAGTACTTC. The rearrangement uses TRBV6-1 and TRBJ2-5; D is tentatively TRBD1 or TRBD2 (6 bases each). The CDR3 consists of 17 residues. Trimming took 1 base from V and 5 from J, leaving 20 bases between them. The germline V gene has CDR1 MNHNS and CDR2 SASEGT.

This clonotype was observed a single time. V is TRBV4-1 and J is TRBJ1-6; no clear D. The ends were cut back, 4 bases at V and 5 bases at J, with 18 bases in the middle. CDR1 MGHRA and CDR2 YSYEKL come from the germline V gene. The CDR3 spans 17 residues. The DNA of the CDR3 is TGCGCCAGCAGCCGGGTCGGTGTGCCCCCGGATAATTCACCCCTCCACTTT. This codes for CASSRVGVPPDNSPLHF.